These 16 T cell receptor beta chains were sequenced from one sample in a study of cytomegalovirus exposure and HLA in healthy donors. A multiplex PCR was run with 60 Vbeta primers and 13 Jbeta primers. Libraries were prepared by immunoSEQ multiplex PCR; TCRdb keeps only in-frame clonotypes and omits some of them. Among more than 95,000 clones listed, about three quarters were seen once. Sequenced sample: PBMCs. The receptor set was obtained from a woman in her twenties or thirties in good health and CMV-seronegative.

V and J are TRBV6-1 and TRBJ2-1; TRBD2 might be the D (7 bases). V was shortened by 2 bases and J by 5 bases, with 13 bases between the two germline ends. Germline V gene lookup returns CDR1 MNHNS and CDR2 SASEGT. The CDR3 runs 15 residues. The CDR3 region has the DNA TGTGCCAGCAGTGAAAGGGAGGGGGAGCACAATGAGCAGTTCTTC. It codes for CASSEREGEHNEQFF.

This clone was found once. This chain connects TRBV5-1 to TRBJ2-1, with TRBD2 identical over 7 bases. There are 17 residues in the CDR3. Germline V gene sequence: CDR1 SGHRS, CDR2 YFSETQ. Trimming at V came to 0 bases and at J to 0 bases, leaving 6 bases not matched to a gene. DNA for the CDR3: TGCGCCAGCAGCTTGGCCGGGGGGAGTCCCTCCTACAATGAGCAGTTCTTC. This sequence encodes CASSLAGGSPSYNEQFF.

This chain uses TRBV2 with TRBJ1-5; D not certain. Per germline, CDR1 SNHLY and CDR2 FYNNEI. The CDR3 covers 14 residues. Trimming left V 3 bases short and J 4 bases short, with 10 bases between. The CDR3 sequence: CASSDLRGNQPQHF. DNA for the CDR3: TGTGCCAGCAGTGACCTTCGAGGGAATCAGCCCCAGCATTTT. The whole variable domain, remainder taken from reference TRBV2 and TRBJ1-5, is EPEVTQTPSHQVTQMGQEVILRCVPISNHLYFYWYRQILGQKVEFLVSFYNNEISEKSEIFDDQFSVERPDGSNFTLKIRSTKLEDSAMYFCASSDLRGNQPQHFGDGTRLSIL.

The chain joins TRBV5-1 to TRBJ1-1; maybe TRBD1 (6 bases). There are 13 residues in the CDR3. V lost 7 bases to trimming and J lost 5 bases, with 15 bases between them. Germline assignment: CDR1 SGHRS and CDR2 YFSETQ. CDR3 DNA: TGCGCCAGCGCCTGGGGGGGCACAACTGAAGCTTTCTTT. The encoded protein is CASAWGGTTEAFF.

This chain connects TRBV5-1 to TRBJ2-3, with D possibly matching TRBD2 (6 bases). CDR1 and CDR2 from the germline V gene are SGHRS and YFSETQ. Deletions cut 4 bases from V and 2 bases from J, with 8 bases between. The CDR3 runs to 13 residues. The CDR3 nucleotides are TGCGCCAGCAGCCCGGACTACACAGATACGCAGTATTTT. Encoded protein: CASSPDYTDTQYF.

The J gene is TRBJ2-5, the V gene TRBV7-9, with TRBD1 matching over 7 bases. The CDR3 sequence is 15 residues long. The V gene end was trimmed by 4 bases and the J gene end by 3 bases; junction bases not matched to a gene: 8. Germline CDR1 and CDR2: SEHNR and FQNEAQ (reference sequence). CDR3: CASSSRQGGKETQYF. The CDR3 DNA reads as TGTGCCAGCAGCTCCAGACAGGGTGGGAAAGAGACCCAGTACTTC. Full variable domain (outside the CDR3, taken from reference TRBV7-9 and TRBJ2-5): DTGVSQNPRHKITKRGQNVTFRCDPISEHNRLYWYRQTLGQGPEFLTYFQNEAQLEKSRLLSDRFSAERPKGSFSTLEIQRTEQGDSAMYLCASSSRQGGKETQYFGPGTRLLVL.

The CDR3 nucleotides read TGTGCCAGCAGCTTGGGGTCGGGACAGCTGAACACTGAAGCTTTCTTT. Protein sequence: CASSLGSGQLNTEAFF. The V and J genes are TRBV5-4 and TRBJ1-1; TRBD1 aligns across 7 bases. Germline loops: CDR1 SGHNT, CDR2 YYREEE (reference sequence). The CDR3 totals 16 residues. The V gene end was trimmed by 0 bases and the J gene end by 0 bases; junction bases not matched to a gene: 5.

The chain has TRBV29-1 and TRBJ1-2; 12 bases are shared with TRBD1. Unmatched junction bases numbered 0, after V lost 3 bases and J lost 7 bases. CDR1 SQVTM and CDR2 ANQGSEA come from the germline V gene. CDR3 size: 12 residues. The CDR3, as DNA: TGCAGCGTTGAGGGACAGGGGGCTGGCTACACCTTC. Translating gives CSVEGQGAGYTF.

This clone occurred a few times. The rearrangement links TRBV7-8 to TRBJ1-2; 10 bases are a match to TRBD1. Germline V gives CDR1 SGHVS, CDR2 FQNEAQ. The length of the CDR3 is 17 residues. With V trimmed by 6 bases and J by 7 bases, 17 bases remained unmatched. Here the CDR3 reads CASSFTTRQGASGGYTF. The CDR3 DNA sequence: TGTGCCAGCAGTTTCACCACCCGACAGGGGGCCTCGGGTGGCTACACCTTC.

The V and J genes are TRBV5-1 and TRBJ2-7; a possible D gene is TRBD2 (5 bases). Germline-derived CDR1 and CDR2 are SGHRS and YFSETQ. V lost 0 bases and J 2 bases, leaving 9 bases between the germline ends. CDR3 length: 14 residues. CDR3 region: CASSLAAGTYEQYF. In nucleotides, the CDR3 is TGCGCCAGCAGCTTGGCCGCGGGTACCTACGAGCAGTACTTC.

This clone was recorded only once. The genes are TRBV7-9 and TRBJ1-1; TRBD1 agrees at 7 bases. The junction had 2 bases not matched to a gene; V was cut back by 3 bases and J by 1 base. Per germline, CDR1 SEHNR and CDR2 FQNEAQ (reference sequence). The CDR3 is 14 residues long. This chain's CDR3 is CASSFPGGNTEAFF. CDR3 nucleotide sequence: TGTGCCAGCAGCTTCCCAGGGGGGAACACTGAAGCTTTCTTT.

This sequence joins TRBV10-3 and TRBJ1-2, with 8 bases that match TRBD1. The V segment lost 6 bases and the J segment 5 bases; nucleotides outside the gene matches: 5. The V gene's germline CDR1 is ENHRY and CDR2 SYGVKD. The CDR3 length is 13 residues. The CDR3 is CAIRTGTGYGYTF. CDR3 nucleotides: TGTGCCATCAGGACCGGGACAGGATATGGCTACACCTTC.

The chain employs TRBV29-1 and TRBJ1-1, with TRBD1 identical over 10 bases. CDR1 and CDR2 (germline): SQVTM, ANQGSEA. V dropped 5 bases and J dropped 5; count of bases not matched to a gene: 8. This CDR3 is built from 14 residues. CDR3 loop: CSVSRQGADTEAFF. The CDR3 coding sequence is TGCAGCGTTTCCCGACAGGGGGCTGATACTGAAGCTTTCTTT.

DNA of the CDR3: TGTGCCAGCAGCTTAGCGGCTGTCGGGACAGCTGCTTTCTTT. The encoded protein is CASSLAAVGTAAFF. V usage is TRBV11-2 and J usage is TRBJ1-1, with 7 bases fitting TRBD1. This CDR3 spans 14 amino acids. The V gene end was trimmed by 1 base and the J gene end by 11 bases; junction bases not matched to a gene: 10. Germline V lookup: CDR1 SGHAT, CDR2 FQNNGV. Full variable domain (missing parts from reference TRBV11-2 and TRBJ1-1): EAGVAQSPRYKIIEKRQSVAFWCNPISGHATLYWYQQILGQGPKLLIQFQNNGVVDDSQLPKDRFSAERLKGVDSTLKIQPAKLEDSAVYLCASSLAAVGTAAFFGQGTRLTVV.

This chain links TRBV2 with TRBJ2-1; weak D call: TRBD1 (5 bases). This CDR3 region has 13 residues. The ends were cut back, 4 bases at V and 3 bases at J, with 7 bases in the middle. Germline lookup yields CDR1 SNHLY and CDR2 FYNNEI. CDR3 sequence reads: CASSGQGYNEQFF. The CDR3 region has the DNA TGTGCCAGCAGTGGGCAGGGCTACAATGAGCAGTTCTTC.

V gene TRBV19 combines with J gene TRBJ2-1; 8 positions match TRBD1. Germline V lookup: CDR1 LNHDA, CDR2 SQIVND (reference sequence). V gave up 4 bases and J gave up 2 bases; unmatched junction bases: 4. This CDR3 has 15 residues. As DNA, the CDR3 is TGTGCCAGTAGTACAGGGGGCCGCACCTACAATGAGCAGTTCTTC. Translation: CASSTGGRTYNEQFF.